This T cell receptor (beta chain) comes out of a study of T cell clones after liver transplantation. Across the whole study: Tolerance: complete withdrawal held at least one year, liver enzymes staying within twice normal.

TCRdb's copy holds only in-frame clones and misses some; the assay was immunoSEQ multiplex PCR. The data contain about 80,000 clones, about 82% of them seen just once; the ten biggest clones take up approximately 0.43%. After removal of 3 bases from V and 5 bases from J, the junction contained 6 bases not matched to a gene. Germline loops: CDR1 SGHRS, CDR2 YFSETQ. There are 15 residues in the CDR3. This clonotype originated in a human patient who received a liver transplant. Some T cells may be graft donor cells. V gene TRBV5-1 combines with J gene TRBJ2-1; 9 nucleotides agree with TRBD2. The source material was CD4+ T cells from blood, sampled 46 months after liver transplant. This chain's CDR3 is CASSSTSGPNNEQFF. CDR3 nucleotide sequence: TGCGCCAGCAGCTCTACTAGCGGGCCTAACAATGAGCAGTTCTTC.